The rows below give T cell receptor beta chains drawn from one sample of a study of Graves' ophthalmopathy and Graves' hyperthyroidism. TCRdb independently ran MiXCR on the multiplex PCR reads; one entry per CDR3 protein. The profile shows 650,000 to 900,000 distinct CDR3 sequences, roughly 40% of them singletons. Sequencing was done on a sample of peripheral blood. The source is an adult man with Graves' ophthalmopathy. Each CDR3 is given with its conserved first and last residue. Each record gives: J gene, D gene, clone size, V gene, CDR3 DNA, CDR3 protein. D genes are given only for firm matches. Clone size is stated in some rows and not others, as once, few, many or a class when expanded.

j_gene: TRBJ1-2; d_gene: -; abundance: many; v_gene: TRBV9; CDR3nt: TGTGCCAGCAGCGTAGAGGGCACAGGCTATGGCTACACCTTC; CDR3aa: CASSVEGTGYGYTF
j_gene: TRBJ1-5; d_gene: TRBD1; abundance: once; v_gene: TRBV10-3; CDR3nt: TGTGCCATCAGAGGGGACAGGGGACAGGAGATCGTCCAGCATTTT; CDR3aa: CAIRGDRGQEIVQHF
j_gene: TRBJ2-7; d_gene: -; abundance: many; v_gene: TRBV29-1; CDR3nt: TGCAGCGTTGAAGTCCTCGGCGCAGAGCAGTACTTC; CDR3aa: CSVEVLGAEQYF
j_gene: TRBJ2-7; d_gene: -; abundance: -; v_gene: TRBV2; CDR3nt: TGTGCCAGCAGTTTAGGAGGGTACGGCGAGCAGTACTTC; CDR3aa: CASSLGGYGEQYF
j_gene: TRBJ2-1; d_gene: -; abundance: -; v_gene: TRBV15; CDR3nt: TGTGCCACCAGCCGAGGCTTTGGTCGGGAGCAGTTCTTC; CDR3aa: CATSRGFGREQFF
j_gene: TRBJ2-5; d_gene: TRBD1; abundance: -; v_gene: TRBV2; CDR3nt: TGTGCCAGCAGAGACAGGGTGGGCAATCAGCCCCAGTACTTC; CDR3aa: CASRDRVGNQPQYF
j_gene: TRBJ1-2; d_gene: -; abundance: -; v_gene: TRBV2; CDR3nt: TGTGCCAGCAGCTTGGGTGGCGACTATGACTACACCTTC; CDR3aa: CASSLGGDYDYTF
j_gene: TRBJ2-6; d_gene: TRBD1; abundance: many; v_gene: TRBV24-1; CDR3nt: TGTGCCACCAGTGGCGGGACAGGCTTTTCTGGGGCCAACGTCCTGACTTTC; CDR3aa: CATSGGTGFSGANVLTF
j_gene: TRBJ1-1; d_gene: -; abundance: -; v_gene: TRBV11-2; CDR3nt: TGTGCCAGCATGGGGGGGGGCGTAGGAGCTTTCTTT; CDR3aa: CASMGGGVGAFF
j_gene: TRBJ1-3; d_gene: -; abundance: few; v_gene: TRBV7-9; CDR3nt: TGTGCCAGCAGGGGGGGCGGGGTTGGAAACACCATATATTTT; CDR3aa: CASRGGGVGNTIYF
j_gene: TRBJ1-1; d_gene: -; abundance: many; v_gene: TRBV25-1; CDR3nt: TGTGCCAGCAGTGAATTTGGCATGAACACTGAAGCTTTCTTT; CDR3aa: CASSEFGMNTEAFF
j_gene: TRBJ2-7; d_gene: -; abundance: -; v_gene: TRBV6-5; CDR3nt: TGTGCCAGCAGTGACAGGTCAGGGGATTACGAGCAGTACTTC; CDR3aa: CASSDRSGDYEQYF
j_gene: TRBJ1-1; d_gene: -; abundance: -; v_gene: TRBV11-2; CDR3nt: TGTGCCAGCAGCTTCTCCCGACAATTACCGAACACTGAAGCTTTCTTT; CDR3aa: CASSFSRQLPNTEAFF